This T cell receptor beta chain was captured in a study of T cell clones after liver transplantation. Across the study: Samples came from ITN030ST, which attempted immunosuppression withdrawal within 2 years of liver transplantation. Three of eight recipients were HCV-positive; others had non-autoimmune, non-viral indications. At least one year of complete immunosuppression withdrawal without enzymes over twice normal defined tolerance.

The V end lost 0 bases, the J end lost 8 bases, and 10 bases lay between the germline ends. Looked up from germline, CDR1 is MGHRA and CDR2 is YSYEKL. This CDR3 is 13 amino acids long. Assay used: immunoSEQ multiplex PCR; TCRdb lists only in-frame clones, some missing. The sample comprises around 19,000 clones, 80% to 90% of which are singletons, and over 10% rests with the top ten. CD3+CD4+ and CD3+CD8+ cells were FACS-sorted from thawed unstimulated PBMCs. The TCR originated in a human donor who received a liver transplant. The rearrangement links TRBV4-1 to TRBJ1-2; the D gene is possibly TRBD1 (5 bases). The sample here was CD8+ T cells from blood, taken before liver transplant. CDR3 nucleotide sequence: TGCGCCAGCAGCCAAGAGAGGGGAAGAGGCTACACCTTC. The encoded protein is CASSQERGRGYTF.